This T cell receptor (beta chain) was captured in a study of cytomegalovirus exposure and HLA in healthy donors. Overall study context: Out of 300 to 500 genotyped donors, about 81% belonged to the Caucasian-associated ancestry cluster. Broader study findings: Later work found most CMV-associated TCR beta chains apparently HLA-restricted.

In regard to this clone: Its antigen is not known.

The PCR ran on 60 Vbeta and 13 Jbeta primers. The repertoire was sequenced with immunoSEQ multiplex PCR; TCRdb's copy has only in-frame clones and lacks some. The sample shows approximately 130,000 clones, around 86% of them seen only once. The sequenced material came from PBMCs. This clonotype was obtained from a woman aged 45-59 years in good health and CMV-seropositive.

The CDR3, as DNA: TGTGCCAGCAGGACGGGCTATGGCTACACCTTC. This gives the protein CASRTGYGYTF. This rearrangement joins TRBV6-5 to TRBJ1-2; D remains unclear. This CDR3 contains 11 residues. CDR1 and CDR2 from the germline V gene are MNHEY and SVGAGI. Trimming removed 6 bases from V and 4 bases from J, with 6 bases in between.